Shown below are 18 T cell receptor beta chains from a single sample sequenced in a study of T cell changes during pregnancy in multiple sclerosis. TCRdb's table, derived via immunoSEQ multiplex PCR, lists solely in-frame clones and lacks some. This table holds tens of thousands of clones, around 91% found once. The material sequenced was CD8+ T cells from peripheral blood mononuclear cells, taken in the third trimester of pregnancy. The receptors were gathered from a female donor with multiple sclerosis, enrolled in a pregnancy study.

The rearrangement joins TRBV5-5 to TRBJ1-1; D perhaps matches TRBD1 (5 bases). This CDR3 has 15 residues. V was shortened by 0 bases and J by 1 base, with 10 bases between the two germline ends. Germline V gives CDR1 SGHKS, CDR2 YYEKEE (reference sequence). Here the CDR3 reads CASSLAGRTNTEAFF. The CDR3 DNA reads TGTGCCAGCAGCTTGGCAGGGCGGACGAACACTGAAGCTTTCTTT. Full variable domain (rest looked up from reference TRBV5-5 and TRBJ1-1): DAGVTQSPTHLIKTRGQQVTLRCSPISGHKSVSWYQQVLGQGPQFIFQYYEKEERGRGNFPDRFSARQFPNYSSELNVNALLLGDSALYLCASSLAGRTNTEAFFGQGTRLTVV.

By share of the sample, this clone is medium-sized. The gene calls are TRBV6-1 and TRBJ2-7, with D possibly being TRBD1 (6 bases). Trimming removed 2 bases from V and 2 bases from J, with 13 bases in between. This CDR3 spans 15 amino acids. CDR1 MNHNS and CDR2 SASEGT come from the germline V gene. CDR3: CASSEQDSPAYEQYF. The CDR3 nucleotides read TGTGCCAGCAGTGAACAGGACAGCCCAGCCTACGAGCAGTACTTC.

The rearrangement links TRBV7-2 to TRBJ2-7; 11 bases map to TRBD2. J lost 3 bases, V lost 4 bases, and 5 bases had no gene match. CDR3 length equals 15 residues. Germline CDR1 SGHTA, CDR2 FQGNSA. The CDR3 DNA reads TGTGCCAGCAGCTCCACGACTAGCGGGAACTACGAGCAGTACTTC. Protein: CASSSTTSGNYEQYF.

The chain has TRBV13 and TRBJ1-2; tentative D call: TRBD1 (6 bases). Germline assignment: CDR1 PRHDT and CDR2 FYEKMQ (reference sequence). Trimming removed 2 bases from V and 4 bases from J, with 14 bases in between. The CDR3 has 15 residues. CDR3 region: CASSLKAGVGYGYTF. The CDR3 DNA is TGTGCCAGCAGCTTAAAGGCAGGGGTCGGCTATGGCTACACCTTC. Based on the CDR3 plus reference TRBV13 and TRBJ1-2, the full variable domain is AAGVIQSPRHLIKEKRETATLKCYPIPRHDTVYWYQQGPGQDPQFLISFYEKMQSDKGSIPDRFSAQQFSDYHSELNMSSLELGDSALYFCASSLKAGVGYGYTFGSGTRLTVV.

V is TRBV19 and J is TRBJ1-1, with TRBD1 matching over 7 bases. Germline assignment: CDR1 LNHDA and CDR2 SQIVND (reference sequence). The CDR3 covers 11 residues. V was clipped by 10 bases and J by 4 bases; unmatched bases: 3. CDR3 nucleotides: TGTGCCACCACAGGGGCCACTGAAGCTTTCTTT. Protein: CATTGATEAFF.

V usage is TRBV7-2 and J usage is TRBJ2-7; D is possibly TRBD2 (6 bases). V dropped 2 bases and J dropped 0 bases, with 11 bases sitting between them. CDR1 SGHTA and CDR2 FQGNSA come from the germline V gene. This CDR3 comprises 15 residues. This CDR3 reads CASSLRDGSSYEQYF. The CDR3 DNA reads TGTGCCAGCAGCTTACGGGACGGGAGCTCCTACGAGCAGTACTTC.

This sequence joins TRBV6-4 and TRBJ2-6; 10 bases match TRBD1. CDR1 and CDR2 (germline): MRHNA, SNTAGT. Trimming at V came to 1 base and at J to 0 bases, leaving 3 bases not matched to a gene. This CDR3 region has 18 residues. The CDR3 coding sequence is TGTGCCAGCAGTGACTTGACAGGGGGCCTCTCTGGGGCCAACGTCCTGACTTTC. As protein: CASSDLTGGLSGANVLTF.

J is TRBJ1-1 and V is TRBV7-8, with 10 bases matching TRBD1. V was pared by 6 bases and J by 1 base, with 8 bases of the junction left unmatched. The germline V gene has CDR1 SGHVS and CDR2 FQNEAQ. CDR3 size: 16 residues. The CDR3 here is CASRPGTGASNTEAFF. The CDR3 DNA reads TGTGCCAGCAGGCCCGGGACAGGGGCCTCGAACACTGAAGCTTTCTTT.

The J gene is TRBJ1-5, the V gene TRBV7-9, with D unclear. V lost 3 bases and J lost 7, with 7 bases in between. The CDR3 runs to 12 residues. From germline, CDR1 is SEHNR and CDR2 FQNEAQ (reference sequence). The chain's CDR3 is CASSFIGQPQHF. CDR3 bases: TGTGCCAGCAGCTTTATCGGGCAGCCCCAGCATTTT.

The rearrangement links TRBV7-9 to TRBJ2-1, with TRBD1 identical over 7 bases. The CDR3 sequence is 13 residues long. The germline CDR1 and CDR2 sequences are SEHNR and FQNEAQ (reference sequence). V was clipped by 1 base and J by 10 bases; unmatched bases: 4. This CDR3 is CASSLGVGGEQFF. DNA for the CDR3: TGTGCCAGCAGCTTAGGTGTAGGGGGCGAGCAGTTCTTC.

This clone was detected only once. The CDR3 DNA reads TGTGCCAGCAGCCCCCGAGGGGGGGGGTCGAGGGAGCAGTACTTC. Its translation is CASSPRGGGSREQYF. The chain couples TRBV7-9 to TRBJ2-7; possible D gene TRBD2, 7 bases. CDR1 and CDR2 (germline): SEHNR, FQNEAQ (reference sequence). This CDR3 has 15 residues. The V end lost 5 bases, the J end lost 7 bases, and 21 bases lay between the germline ends.

This clone appeared once. V is TRBV5-6 and J is TRBJ2-1, with 11 bases matching TRBD2. From germline, CDR1 is SGHDT and CDR2 YYEEEE. CDR3 length equals 16 residues. Trimming at V came to 2 bases and at J to 3 bases, leaving 4 bases not matched to a gene. The CDR3 loop is CASSLLAGEFYNEQFF. The CDR3 DNA reads TGTGCCAGCAGCTTACTAGCGGGAGAGTTCTACAATGAGCAGTTCTTC.

The chain couples TRBV7-3 to TRBJ2-1; 8 nucleotides line up with TRBD2. V was pared by 5 bases and J by 0 bases, with 3 bases of the junction left unmatched. Per the germline V gene, CDR1 is SGHTA and CDR2 is FQGTGA. CDR3 length equals 15 residues. The CDR3 nucleotides are TGTGCCAGCAGCGCCAGCGGGAGCTCCTACAATGAGCAGTTCTTC. Translation gives CASSASGSSYNEQFF.

The rearrangement links TRBV20-1 to TRBJ2-7; D may be TRBD2 (5 bases). Per the germline V gene, CDR1 is DFQATT and CDR2 is SNEGSKA (reference sequence). This CDR3 has 11 amino acids. The V end was cut by 3 bases, the J end by 6 bases, with 9 bases between. The chain's CDR3 is CSARRVAEQYF. The CDR3 nucleotides are TGCAGTGCTAGGAGGGTGGCCGAGCAGTACTTC.

V and J are TRBV29-1 and TRBJ2-3, with D perhaps TRBD2 (6 bases). Trimming removed 4 bases from V and 1 base from J, with 12 bases in between. The CDR3 runs to 14 residues. The germline CDR1 and CDR2 sequences are SQVTM and ANQGSEA. CDR3 nucleotide sequence: TGCAGCGTTGCTGGCGGGATGGGCACAGATACGCAGTATTTT. Its translation: CSVAGGMGTDTQYF.

The rearrangement links TRBV2 to TRBJ1-2; D unresolved. The CDR3 is 12 residues long. Trimming cost V 8 bases and J 9 bases, with 16 bases left between them. Germline V CDR1 and CDR2: SNHLY, FYNNEI. In DNA form, the CDR3 reads TGTGCCAGCGGGCCCGGGGAGCGGAGCTACACCTTC. As protein: CASGPGERSYTF.

The chain carries TRBV20-1 and TRBJ1-2; D not resolved. This CDR3 is 11 amino acids long. Germline V gene data show CDR1 as DFQATT and CDR2 as SNEGSKA (reference sequence). The ends were cut back, 3 bases at V and 8 bases at J, with 10 bases in the middle. CDR3 sequence reads: CSASDLGGYTF. The CDR3 DNA reads as TGCAGTGCTAGCGACCTCGGGGGCTACACCTTC.

The chain uses TRBV10-2 and TRBJ2-7, with a tentative D call TRBD1 (5 bases). CDR1 WSHSY and CDR2 SAAADI come from the germline V gene. The ends were cut back, 5 bases at V and 5 bases at J, with 10 bases in the middle. The CDR3 contains 12 residues. In DNA form, the CDR3 reads TGCGCCAGCAGTTCAGGGTTGGACGAGCAGTACTTC. Its protein is CASSSGLDEQYF.